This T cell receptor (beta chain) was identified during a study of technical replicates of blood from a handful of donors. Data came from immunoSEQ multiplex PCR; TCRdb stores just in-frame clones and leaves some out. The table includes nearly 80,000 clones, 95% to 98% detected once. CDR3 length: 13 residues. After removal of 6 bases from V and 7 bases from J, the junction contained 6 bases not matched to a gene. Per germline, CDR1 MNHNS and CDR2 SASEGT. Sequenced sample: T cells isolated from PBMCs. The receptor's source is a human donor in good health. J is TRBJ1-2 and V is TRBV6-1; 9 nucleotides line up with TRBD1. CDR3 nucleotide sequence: TGTGCCAGCAGATTACGACAGGGGGGTGGCTACACCTTC. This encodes CASRLRQGGGYTF.